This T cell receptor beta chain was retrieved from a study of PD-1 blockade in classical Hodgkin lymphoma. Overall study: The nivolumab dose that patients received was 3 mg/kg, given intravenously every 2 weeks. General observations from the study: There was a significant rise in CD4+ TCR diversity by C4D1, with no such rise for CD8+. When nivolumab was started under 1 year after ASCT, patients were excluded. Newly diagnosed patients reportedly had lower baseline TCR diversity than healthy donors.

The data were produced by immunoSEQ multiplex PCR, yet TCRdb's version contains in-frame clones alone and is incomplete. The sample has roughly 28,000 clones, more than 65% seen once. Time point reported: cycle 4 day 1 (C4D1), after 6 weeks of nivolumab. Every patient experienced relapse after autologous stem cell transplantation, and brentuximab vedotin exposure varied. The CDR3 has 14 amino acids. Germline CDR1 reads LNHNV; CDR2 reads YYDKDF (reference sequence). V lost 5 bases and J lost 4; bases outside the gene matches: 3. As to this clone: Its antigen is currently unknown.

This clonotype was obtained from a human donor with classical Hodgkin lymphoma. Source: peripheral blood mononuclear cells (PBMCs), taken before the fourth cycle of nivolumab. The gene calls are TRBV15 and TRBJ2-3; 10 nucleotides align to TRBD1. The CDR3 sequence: CATSRGQGADTQYF. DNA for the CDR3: TGTGCCACCAGCCGAGGACAGGGGGCAGATACGCAGTATTTT.